Listed below are T cell receptor beta chains from one sample, sequenced in a study of technical replicates of blood from a handful of donors. Clones were sequenced by immunoSEQ multiplex PCR, and TCRdb holds only the in-frame ones, with some missing. The sample consists of more than 65,000 clones, 85% to 95% of them appearing once. The sample was T cells isolated from PBMCs. These receptors all come from a human donor in good health. The CDR3 runs from the conserved cysteine through the conserved F or W. D genes are given only for firm matches. Expanded clones get a size class; other rows say once, few or many, or leave the size out.

J gene	D gene	clone size	V gene	CDR3 DNA	CDR3 protein
TRBJ2-1	NA	NA	TRBV19	TGTGCCACCGCTATGAATGAGCAGTTCTTC	CATAMNEQFF
TRBJ1-1	TRBD1	NA	TRBV7-9	TGTGCCAGCAGCTTCCGACAGGGGGAGAGGAACACTGAAGCTTTCTTT	CASSFRQGERNTEAFF
TRBJ2-2	NA	NA	TRBV18	TGTGCCAGCTCACCAAATAGCGGTCCCGGGGAGCTGTTTTTT	CASSPNSGPGELFF
TRBJ2-2	NA	NA	TRBV28	TGTGCCAGCAGTCCGGGACTTTACACCGGGGAGCTGTTTTTT	CASSPGLYTGELFF
TRBJ1-2	TRBD1	NA	TRBV7-9	TGTGCAGCGGACAGGGCCAATGGCTACACCTTC	CAADRANGYTF
TRBJ1-5	NA	NA	TRBV7-2	TGTGCCAGCAGCCTCCGACACAATCAGCCCCAGCATTTT	CASSLRHNQPQHF
TRBJ1-5	TRBD1	once	TRBV29-1	TGCAGCGTTGGGGACAGGGGAGGTCAGCCCCAGCATTTT	CSVGDRGGQPQHF
TRBJ2-7	NA	NA	TRBV4-3	TGCGCCAGCAGCCAAGATCCGGGTTCCTACGAGCAGTACTTC	CASSQDPGSYEQYF
TRBJ2-2	NA	NA	TRBV6-4	TGTGCCAGCAGCGCCTCCGGGGTTTACACCGGGGAGCTGTTTTTT	CASSASGVYTGELFF
TRBJ2-3	TRBD2	NA	TRBV11-2	TGTGCCAGCAGCCTATGGACTAGCGGGGATACGCAGTATTTT	CASSLWTSGDTQYF